The T cell receptor beta chain under discussion was sequenced for a study of cytomegalovirus exposure and HLA in healthy donors. General observations from the study: Being productive about 87% or about 30% of the time was typical of most TCR beta V segments in an earlier analysis.

PCR amplification relied on 60 Vbeta primers (plus 13 Jbeta primers). The assay was immunoSEQ multiplex PCR, and TCRdb's table has in-frame clones only and misses some. The sample lists hundreds of thousands of clones, 78% occurring once. As regards this clone: The antigen is not known.

The V and J ends lost 0 bases and 3 bases respectively, with 6 bases between them. The length of the CDR3 is 13 residues. Germline V lookup: CDR1 SGHRS, CDR2 YFSETQ. V and J are TRBV5-1 and TRBJ1-2, with D unresolved. Sequencing was carried out using PBMCs. The sequence came from a boy between 5 and 17 years old in good health and CMV-seronegative. The DNA for the CDR3 is TGCGCCAGCAGCTTGGTGCCAGACTATGGCTACACCTTC. Translated: CASSLVPDYGYTF.